Listed here are 32 T cell receptor beta chains from one sample, sequenced in a study of blood T cell repertoires in COVID-19. Method: immunoSEQ multiplex PCR; TCRdb's copy keeps in-frame clones and lacks some. The table lists 300,000 to 350,000 clones, 90% of them singletons. Specimen: PBMCs or T cells enriched from blood (not recorded which). The receptors shown here come from a woman aged 18-29 years with acute COVID-19.

The chain has TRBV28 and TRBJ2-6, with 9 bases matching TRBD2. The CDR3 is 15 amino acids. Germline trimming cut 6 bases from V and 2 bases from J; bases unmatched to any gene: 2. CDR1 and CDR2 (germline): MDHEN, SYDVKM. The CDR3 loop is CASSPSGTGANVLTF. CDR3 nucleotides: TGTGCCAGCAGCCCTAGCGGGACTGGGGCCAACGTCCTGACTTTC.

CDR3 coding DNA: TGTGCCAGCAGCCAAGGGACAGGGTACTACGAGCAGTACTTC. Encoded protein: CASSQGTGYYEQYF. The rearrangement links TRBV14 to TRBJ2-7; 8 bases align to TRBD1. Germline V CDR1 and CDR2: SGHDN, FVKESK. Trimming cost V 1 base and J 3 bases; bases outside gene matches: 2. This CDR3 is built from 14 residues.

This clone was detected once. The chain links TRBV28 to TRBJ2-6, with D perhaps matching TRBD2 (6 bases). The CDR3 loop spans 16 amino acids. V dropped 2 bases and J dropped 0 bases, with 8 bases sitting between them. From germline, CDR1 is MDHEN and CDR2 SYDVKM. Here the CDR3 DNA reads TGTGCCAGCAGTTTAAACGGGGGCTCTGGGGCCAACGTCCTGACTTTC. Residues: CASSLNGGSGANVLTF.

This rearrangement joins TRBV2 to TRBJ2-1; D is unclear. CDR3 length: 11 residues. Germline V gene data show CDR1 as SNHLY and CDR2 as FYNNEI. V was clipped by 6 bases and J by 5 bases, with 5 bases between them. Written as DNA, the CDR3 is TGTGCCAGCAGCCCCAACAATGAGCAGTTCTTC. Residues: CASSPNNEQFF.

CDR3 amino acids: CASSYSQTGGVIIQYF. For the CDR3, the DNA is TGTGCCAGCAGTTACTCCCAGACAGGGGGCGTTATCATTCAGTACTTC. The J gene is TRBJ2-4, the V gene TRBV6-5, with 10 nucleotides matching TRBD1. The trim removed 0 bases at V and 9 bases at J, leaving 8 bases unmatched. CDR1 and CDR2 from the germline V gene are MNHEY and SVGAGI. The CDR3 runs 16 residues.

The genes are TRBV6-5 and TRBJ1-5, with D uncertain. The germline V and J ends were trimmed by 2 bases and 5 bases, with 7 bases remaining between them. This CDR3 has 13 residues. Germline CDR1 and CDR2: MNHEY and SVGAGI. The CDR3 sequence is CASSYNSDQPQHF. The CDR3 DNA sequence: TGTGCCAGCAGTTACAACTCGGATCAGCCCCAGCATTTT.

The chain combines TRBV19 with TRBJ1-5; D is unresolved. Trimming cost V 5 bases and J 1 base, with 6 bases left between them. The germline V gene has CDR1 LNHDA and CDR2 SQIVND (reference sequence). This CDR3 is built from 13 residues. As DNA, the CDR3 is TGTGCCAGTAGTCTCCGGAGCAATCAGCCCCAGCATTTT. This translates into CASSLRSNQPQHF. Based on the CDR3 plus reference TRBV19 and TRBJ1-5, the full variable domain is DGGITQSPKYLFRKEGQNVTLSCEQNLNHDAMYWYRQDPGQGLRLIYYSQIVNDFQKGDIAEGYSVSREKKESFPLTVTSAQKNPTAFYLCASSLRSNQPQHFGDGTRLSIL.

This clone was seen just once. The genes are TRBV5-4 and TRBJ2-4; weak D call: TRBD1 (5 bases). Trimming removed 3 bases from V and 0 bases from J, with 13 bases in between. Germline lookup yields CDR1 SGHNT and CDR2 YYREEE (reference sequence). CDR3 length: 16 amino acids. The DNA for the CDR3 is TGTGCCAGCAGCTCTTCGACAGAGATAGCCAAAAACATTCAGTACTTC. It is translated as CASSSSTEIAKNIQYF.

The V gene is TRBV3-1 (or the pseudogene TRBV3-2), the J gene TRBJ1-1, with 8 bases fitting TRBD1. Germline V CDR1 and CDR2: LGHDT, YNNKEL (reference sequence). The V segment lost 7 bases and the J segment 2 bases; nucleotides outside the gene matches: 3. This CDR3 region has 13 residues. CDR3 protein: CASTGQANTEAFF. The CDR3 DNA reads TGTGCCAGCACGGGACAGGCAAACACTGAAGCTTTCTTT.

The chain carries TRBV6-1 and TRBJ1-5, with 7 bases matching TRBD1. CDR1 MNHNS and CDR2 SASEGT come from the germline V gene. After removal of 5 bases from V and 7 bases from J, the junction contained 11 bases not matched to a gene. CDR3 size: 15 residues. The CDR3 region has the DNA TGTGCCAGCAGTCCCCCCGACAGGGCGGGCCAGCCCCAGCATTTT. It is translated as CASSPPDRAGQPQHF.

The chain combines TRBV7-9 with TRBJ2-2; 10 nucleotides match TRBD1. The CDR3 has 17 residues. Germline values: CDR1 SEHNR, CDR2 FQNEAQ (reference sequence). Trimming took 3 bases from V and 4 from J; bases not matched to a gene: 8. The DNA for the CDR3 is TGTGCCAGCAGCTTTCGCGGGACAGGGGAGGGCACCGGGGAGCTGTTTTTT. It translates to CASSFRGTGEGTGELFF. Supplemented by reference TRBV7-9 and TRBJ2-2, the full variable domain reads DTGVSQNPRHKITKRGQNVTFRCDPISEHNRLYWYRQTLGQGPEFLTYFQNEAQLEKSRLLSDRFSAERPKGSFSTLEIQRTEQGDSAMYLCASSFRGTGEGTGELFFGEGSRLTVL.

This sequence joins TRBV29-1 and TRBJ2-5; TRBD2 is a possible D gene (6 bases). The CDR3 runs 11 residues. Per the germline V gene, CDR1 is SQVTM and CDR2 is ANQGSEA. V was cut by 4 bases and J by 5 bases, with 8 bases left in between. CDR3 DNA: TGCAGCGTTGGTGGGGGGGAGACCCAGTACTTC. This encodes CSVGGGETQYF.

The chain employs TRBV24-1 and TRBJ1-1; tentative D call: TRBD1 (5 bases). This CDR3 is built from 14 residues. V gave up 3 bases and J gave up 4 bases, with 11 bases separating them. CDR1 and CDR2 from the germline V gene are KGHDR and SFDVKD. The CDR3 here is CATSDGGGLTEAFF. The DNA of the CDR3 is TGTGCCACCAGTGATGGGGGGGGACTCACTGAAGCTTTCTTT.

Only one count was recorded for this clone. V is TRBV9 and J is TRBJ1-2, with no clear D. CDR1 is SGDLS and CDR2 is YYNGEE in the germline V gene. V lost 4 bases, J lost 6 bases, and 22 bases lay in between. The CDR3 has 16 amino acids. The CDR3 sequence: CASSPRGGPTTHGYTF. CDR3 DNA: TGTGCCAGCAGCCCCCGTGGAGGGCCGACAACGCATGGCTACACCTTC.

A remark on this clone: The sample has other DNA sequences that encode this CDR3 too. The chain has TRBV12-3 or TRBV12-4 and TRBJ2-7; 7 positions match TRBD1. V gave up 3 bases and J gave up 2 bases; unmatched junction bases: 1. The CDR3 sequence is 13 residues long. CDR3 in DNA: TGTGCCAGCAGTTTCGGGACAGCCTACGAGCAGTACTTC. This encodes CASSFGTAYEQYF.

This chain uses TRBV11-2 with TRBJ1-2; no definite D call. The CDR3 extends over 13 amino acids. V was cut by 5 bases and J by 2 bases, with 9 bases left in between. The V gene's germline CDR1 is SGHAT and CDR2 FQNNGV. The CDR3 region is CASSPHGNYGYTF. The CDR3 region has the DNA TGTGCCAGCAGCCCACATGGCAACTATGGCTACACCTTC.

V and J are TRBV28 and TRBJ1-2; D is unclear. The CDR3 is made up of 13 amino acids. Germline CDR1 is MDHEN and CDR2 is SYDVKM. V dropped 6 bases and J dropped 3 bases, with 11 bases sitting between them. The CDR3 protein is CASRVGDDYGYTF. The CDR3, as DNA: TGTGCCAGCAGGGTAGGAGATGACTATGGCTACACCTTC.

The gene calls are TRBV19 and TRBJ2-7; 11 bases agree with TRBD2. The V gene end was trimmed by 0 bases and the J gene end by 5 bases; junction bases not matched to a gene: 9. The CDR3 is made up of 17 amino acids. CDR1 is LNHDA and CDR2 is SQIVND in the germline V gene (reference sequence). CDR3 residues: CASSIEARLAGSDEQYF. DNA of the CDR3: TGTGCCAGTAGTATAGAGGCCCGACTAGCGGGAAGCGACGAGCAGTACTTC. Filled out from reference TRBV19 and TRBJ2-7, the complete variable domain reads DGGITQSPKYLFRKEGQNVTLSCEQNLNHDAMYWYRQDPGQGLRLIYYSQIVNDFQKGDIAEGYSVSREKKESFPLTVTSAQKNPTAFYLCASSIEARLAGSDEQYFGPGTRLTVT.

This clone occurred a few times. V is TRBV27 and J is TRBJ1-1, with TRBD1 matching 8 bases. With 5 bases clipped from V and 4 bases from J, the junction kept 3 bases outside the gene matches. CDR3 size: 13 residues. Germline CDR1 reads MNHEY; CDR2 reads SMNVEV (reference sequence). This chain's CDR3 is CASSRQGTTEAFF. CDR3 nucleotide sequence: TGTGCCAGCAGTCGACAGGGGACCACTGAAGCTTTCTTT.

This sequence joins TRBV19 and TRBJ1-5; TRBD1 matches 9 bases. Germline values: CDR1 LNHDA, CDR2 SQIVND (reference sequence). The CDR3 is 15 amino acids. V was clipped by 6 bases and J by 4 bases; unmatched bases: 7. In DNA form, the CDR3 reads TGTGCCAGTAGCGTATCCGGGACAGGGAATCAGCCCCAGCATTTT. This sequence encodes CASSVSGTGNQPQHF.

The J gene is TRBJ1-1, the V gene TRBV10-2, with 7 bases lining up with TRBD1. J gave up 4 bases and V 6 bases, and 5 bases lay outside the gene matches. The CDR3 length is 13 residues. Germline CDR1 reads WSHSY; CDR2 reads SAAADI. The CDR3: CASREDRLTEAFF. The CDR3 nucleotides read TGCGCCAGCAGAGAGGACAGGCTCACTGAAGCTTTCTTT.

About this clone itself: Its ends do not fully match the called genes, so a read error is possible. This sequence joins TRBV10-1 and TRBJ1-1; D gene unclear. The germline gives CDR1 WNHNN, CDR2 SYGVQD (reference sequence). The CDR3 runs to 8 residues. CDR3 nucleotides: TGCGCTAGCACTGAAGCTTTCTTT. Translation: CASTEAFF.

V and J are TRBV19 and TRBJ1-2; no clear D. From germline, CDR1 is LNHDA and CDR2 SQIVND (reference sequence). This CDR3 region has 14 residues. V lost 3 bases and J 8 bases, leaving 16 bases between the germline ends. Here the CDR3 reads CASSIQQSSRGYTF. DNA for the CDR3: TGTGCCAGTAGTATTCAACAGTCCAGCAGGGGCTACACCTTC. The whole variable domain, filled in from reference TRBV19 and TRBJ1-2, reads DGGITQSPKYLFRKEGQNVTLSCEQNLNHDAMYWYRQDPGQGLRLIYYSQIVNDFQKGDIAEGYSVSREKKESFPLTVTSAQKNPTAFYLCASSIQQSSRGYTFGSGTRLTVV.

The CDR3 coding sequence is TGTGCCAGCAGTGGAAAGGGGCGACATAGCAATCAGCCCCAGCATTTT. It yields the protein CASSGKGRHSNQPQHF. The J gene is TRBJ1-5, the V gene TRBV6-1; a possible D gene is TRBD1 (5 bases). Germline assignment: CDR1 MNHNS and CDR2 SASEGT. The CDR3 is made up of 16 amino acids. V was shortened by 4 bases and J by 0 bases, with 13 bases between the two germline ends.

The chain combines TRBV5-1 with TRBJ2-7; TRBD2 matches 11 bases. Germline trimming cut 5 bases from V and 3 bases from J; bases unmatched to any gene: 4. The CDR3 sequence is 14 residues long. Germline CDR1 is SGHRS and CDR2 is YFSETQ. CDR3 bases: TGCGCCAGCAGTTTTACTAGCGGGGGCTACGAGCAGTACTTC. Its protein is CASSFTSGGYEQYF. The whole variable domain, remainder taken from reference TRBV5-1 and TRBJ2-7, is KAGVTQTPRYLIKTRGQQVTLSCSPISGHRSVSWYQQTPGQGLQFLFEYFSETQRNKGNFPGRFSGRQFSNSRSEMNVSTLELGDSALYLCASSFTSGGYEQYFGPGTRLTVT.

The chain couples TRBV29-1 to TRBJ1-5; TRBD1 matches at 8 bases. This CDR3 region has 14 residues. The ends lost 4 bases at V and 1 base at J; junction bases unmatched: 3. Germline V gene data show CDR1 as SQVTM and CDR2 as ANQGSEA. CDR3 in amino acids: CSVADRGSNQPQHF. CDR3 sequence (DNA): TGCAGCGTTGCCGACAGGGGAAGCAATCAGCCCCAGCATTTT.

This chain connects TRBV6-5 to TRBJ1-1; the match to TRBD1 covers 7 bases. CDR3 size: 14 residues. CDR1 and CDR2 from the germline V gene are MNHEY and SVGAGI. The ends lost 2 bases at V and 0 bases at J; junction bases unmatched: 0. The CDR3 nucleotides are TGTGCCAGCAGTTACGGACAGGTGAACACTGAAGCTTTCTTT. Translated, it gives CASSYGQVNTEAFF.

The rearrangement links TRBV27 to TRBJ1-2, with TRBD1 matching over 7 bases. Germline CDR1 reads MNHEY; CDR2 reads SMNVEV (reference sequence). The CDR3 loop spans 14 amino acids. V was clipped by 0 bases and J by 8 bases; unmatched bases: 6. The CDR3 DNA reads TGTGCCAGCAGTTTATCAGAGGGGGCGGGCGGCTACACCTTC. Amino acid sequence: CASSLSEGAGGYTF.

This clone has more than one count but fewer than ten. This sequence joins TRBV7-9 and TRBJ2-3; 9 bases align to TRBD2. Trimming at V came to 6 bases and at J to 2 bases, leaving 6 bases not matched to a gene. Germline CDR1 SEHNR, CDR2 FQNEAQ (reference sequence). CDR3 size: 15 residues. The CDR3 reads CASRAGLATTDTQYF. The CDR3 nucleotides are TGTGCCAGCAGGGCGGGACTAGCCACCACAGATACGCAGTATTTT.

The gene calls are TRBV2 and TRBJ2-1; 10 bases are shared with TRBD2. The CDR3 is 16 residues long. Trimming at V came to 7 bases and at J to 6 bases, leaving 12 bases not matched to a gene. From germline, CDR1 is SNHLY and CDR2 FYNNEI. The CDR3, as DNA: TGTGCCAGCAAAGGATCTAGCGGGAGAGTGGTCAATGAGCAGTTCTTC. Its translation: CASKGSSGRVVNEQFF.

The chain has TRBV28 and TRBJ1-3; D possibly corresponds to TRBD1 (5 bases). Germline V gives CDR1 MDHEN, CDR2 SYDVKM. This CDR3 contains 14 residues. V was pared by 1 base and J by 6 bases, with 10 bases between. DNA of the CDR3: TGTGCCAGCAGTTTATACCGGGGGACAAACACCATATATTTT. Translating gives CASSLYRGTNTIYF.

This clone was observed a single time. The rearrangement joins TRBV25-1 to TRBJ2-7, with D unresolved. The CDR3 totals 11 residues. CDR1 is MGHDK, CDR2 SYGVNS, per germline. The V gene lost 4 bases and the J gene lost 1 base, with 2 bases spanning the gap. CDR3 amino acids: CASSVSYEQYF. The CDR3 DNA reads as TGTGCCAGCAGTGTATCCTACGAGCAGTACTTC.